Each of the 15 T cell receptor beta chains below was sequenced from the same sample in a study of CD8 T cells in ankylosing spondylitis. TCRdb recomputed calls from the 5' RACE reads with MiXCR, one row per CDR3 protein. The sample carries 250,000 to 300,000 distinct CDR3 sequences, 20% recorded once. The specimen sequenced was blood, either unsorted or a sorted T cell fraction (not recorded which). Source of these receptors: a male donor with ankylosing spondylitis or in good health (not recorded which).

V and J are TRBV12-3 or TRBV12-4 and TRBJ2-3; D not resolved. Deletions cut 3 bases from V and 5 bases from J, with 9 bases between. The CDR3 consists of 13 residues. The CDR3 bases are TGTGCCAGCAGTTTTTACGGAAGAGATACGCAGTATTTT. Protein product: CASSFYGRDTQYF.

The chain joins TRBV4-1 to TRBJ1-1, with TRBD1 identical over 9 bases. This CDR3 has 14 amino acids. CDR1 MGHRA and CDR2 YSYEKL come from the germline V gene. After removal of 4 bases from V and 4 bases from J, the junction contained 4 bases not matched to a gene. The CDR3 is CASSPRDRVTEAFF. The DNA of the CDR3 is TGCGCCAGCAGCCCCCGGGACAGGGTCACTGAAGCTTTCTTT.

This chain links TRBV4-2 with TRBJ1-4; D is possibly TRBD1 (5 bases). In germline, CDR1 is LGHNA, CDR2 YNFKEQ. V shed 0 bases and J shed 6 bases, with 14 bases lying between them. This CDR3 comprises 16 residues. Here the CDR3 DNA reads TGTGCCAGCAGCCAAGATCGTAGGGGTAGGGATGAAAAACTGTTTTTT. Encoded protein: CASSQDRRGRDEKLFF.

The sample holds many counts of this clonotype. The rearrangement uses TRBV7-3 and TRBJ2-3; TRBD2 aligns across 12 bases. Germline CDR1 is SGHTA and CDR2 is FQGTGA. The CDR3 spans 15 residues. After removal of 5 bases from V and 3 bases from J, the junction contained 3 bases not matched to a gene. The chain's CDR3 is CASSTGTSGTDTQYF. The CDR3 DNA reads TGTGCCAGCAGCACCGGGACTAGCGGGACAGATACGCAGTATTTT.

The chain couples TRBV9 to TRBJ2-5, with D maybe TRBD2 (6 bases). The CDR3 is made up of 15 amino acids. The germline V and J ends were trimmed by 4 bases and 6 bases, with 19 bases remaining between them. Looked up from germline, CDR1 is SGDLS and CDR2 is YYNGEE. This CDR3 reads CASSPERAPGQTQYF. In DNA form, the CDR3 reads TGTGCCAGCAGCCCCGAGCGGGCTCCGGGGCAGACCCAGTACTTC.

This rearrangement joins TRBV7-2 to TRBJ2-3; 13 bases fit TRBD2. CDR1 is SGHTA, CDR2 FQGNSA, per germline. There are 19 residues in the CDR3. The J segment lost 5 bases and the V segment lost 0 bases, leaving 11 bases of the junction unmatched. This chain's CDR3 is CASSLAISTSGGIGDTQYF. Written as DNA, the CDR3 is TGTGCCAGCAGCTTAGCGATTTCGACTAGCGGGGGGATCGGAGATACGCAGTATTTT.

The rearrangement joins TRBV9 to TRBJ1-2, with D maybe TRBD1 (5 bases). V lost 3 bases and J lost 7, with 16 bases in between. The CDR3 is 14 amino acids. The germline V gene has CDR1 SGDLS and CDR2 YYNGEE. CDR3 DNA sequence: TGTGCCAGCAGCGCATTGGGGGGTCTGGGTGGCTACACCTTC. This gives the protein CASSALGGLGGYTF. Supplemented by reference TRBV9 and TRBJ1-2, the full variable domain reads DSGVTQTPKHLITATGQRVTLRCSPRSGDLSVYWYQQSLDQGLQFLIQYYNGEERAKGNILERFSAQQFPDLHSELNLSSLELGDSALYFCASSALGGLGGYTFGSGTRLTVV.

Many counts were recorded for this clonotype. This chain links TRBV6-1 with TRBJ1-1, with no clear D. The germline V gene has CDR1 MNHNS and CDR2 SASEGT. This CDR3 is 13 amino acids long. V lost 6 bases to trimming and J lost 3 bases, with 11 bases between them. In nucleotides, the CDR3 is TGTGCCAGCAGCCAGACATTGGACACTGAAGCTTTCTTT. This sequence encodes CASSQTLDTEAFF.

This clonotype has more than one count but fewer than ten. The CDR3 spells CASSLYGGNSYNEQFF. The CDR3 DNA follows: TGTGCCAGCAGCTTATACGGGGGAAACTCCTACAATGAGCAGTTCTTC. This rearrangement joins TRBV7-3 to TRBJ2-1; possibly TRBD2 for D (6 bases). Germline V gene data show CDR1 as SGHTA and CDR2 as FQGTGA. With 2 bases removed from V and 0 bases from J, the gap between germline ends came to 11 bases. The CDR3 totals 16 residues.

CDR3 protein: CASSDIGANNEQFF. CDR3 coding DNA: TGTGCCAGCAGTGACATTGGGGCCAACAATGAGCAGTTCTTC. The genes are TRBV25-1 and TRBJ2-1; the D gene is possibly TRBD1 (5 bases). The CDR3 loop spans 14 amino acids. The germline V gene encodes CDR1 MGHDK and CDR2 SYGVNS. V lost 3 bases, J lost 5 bases, and 11 bases lay in between. Full variable domain (remainder filled in from reference TRBV25-1 and TRBJ2-1): EADIYQTPRYLVIGTGKKITLECSQTMGHDKMYWYQQDPGMELHLIHYSYGVNSTEKGDLSSESTVSRIRTEHFPLTLESARPSHTSQYLCASSDIGANNEQFFGPGTRLTVL.

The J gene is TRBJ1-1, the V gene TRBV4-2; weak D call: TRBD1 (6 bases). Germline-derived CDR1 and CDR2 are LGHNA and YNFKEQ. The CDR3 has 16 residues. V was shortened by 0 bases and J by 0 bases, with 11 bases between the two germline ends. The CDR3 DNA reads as TGTGCCAGCAGCCAAGAAAGACAGGCCCTGAACACTGAAGCTTTCTTT. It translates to CASSQERQALNTEAFF.

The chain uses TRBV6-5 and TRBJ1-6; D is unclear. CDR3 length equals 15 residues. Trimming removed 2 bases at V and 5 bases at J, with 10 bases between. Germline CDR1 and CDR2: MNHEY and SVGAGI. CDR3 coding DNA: TGTGCCAGCAGTTACGAGAAGAGGAATAATTCACCCCTCCACTTT. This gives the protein CASSYEKRNNSPLHF.

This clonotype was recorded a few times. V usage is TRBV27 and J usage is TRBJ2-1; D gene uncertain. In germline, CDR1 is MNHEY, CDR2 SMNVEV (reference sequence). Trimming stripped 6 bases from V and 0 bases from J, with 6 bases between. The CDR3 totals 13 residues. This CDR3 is CASSKSSYNEQFF. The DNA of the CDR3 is TGTGCCAGCAGCAAGAGCTCCTACAATGAGCAGTTCTTC.

DNA of the CDR3: TGTGCCAGCAGTATCCGGACTAGCGGCTACAATGAGCAGTTCTTC. It codes for CASSIRTSGYNEQFF. J is TRBJ2-1 and V is TRBV12-3 or TRBV12-4, with 10 bases matching TRBD2. V gave up 5 bases and J gave up 3 bases; unmatched junction bases: 4. The CDR3 totals 15 residues.

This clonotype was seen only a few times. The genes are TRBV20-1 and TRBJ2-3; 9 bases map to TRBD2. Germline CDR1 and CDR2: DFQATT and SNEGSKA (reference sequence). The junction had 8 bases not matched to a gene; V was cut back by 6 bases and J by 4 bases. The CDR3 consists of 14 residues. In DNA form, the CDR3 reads TGCAGTGCCGGAGCAGGGACTAGCCCAGATACGCAGTATTTT. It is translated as CSAGAGTSPDTQYF.